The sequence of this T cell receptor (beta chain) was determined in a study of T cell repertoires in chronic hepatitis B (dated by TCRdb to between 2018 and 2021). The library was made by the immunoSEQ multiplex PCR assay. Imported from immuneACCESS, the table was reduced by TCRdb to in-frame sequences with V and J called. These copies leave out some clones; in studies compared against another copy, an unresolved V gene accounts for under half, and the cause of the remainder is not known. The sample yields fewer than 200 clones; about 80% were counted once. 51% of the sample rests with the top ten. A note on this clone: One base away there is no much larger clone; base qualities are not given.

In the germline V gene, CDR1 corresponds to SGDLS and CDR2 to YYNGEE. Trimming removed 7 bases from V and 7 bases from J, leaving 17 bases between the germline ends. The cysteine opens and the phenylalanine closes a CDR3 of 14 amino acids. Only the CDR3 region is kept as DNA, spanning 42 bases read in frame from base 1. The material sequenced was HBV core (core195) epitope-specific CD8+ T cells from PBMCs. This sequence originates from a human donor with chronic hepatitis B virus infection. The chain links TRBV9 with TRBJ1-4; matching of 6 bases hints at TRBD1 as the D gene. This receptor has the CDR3 CASGPHRAGEKLFF. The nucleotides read TGTGCCAGCGGACCCCACAGGGCGGGTGAAAAACTGTTTTTT.